The 18 T cell receptor beta chains reported below all come from one sample, sequenced in a study of blood T cell repertoires in COVID-19 (dated by TCRdb to about 2020). Libraries were prepared through the immunoSEQ multiplex PCR assay. The table comes from immuneACCESS by way of TCRdb, which keeps in-frame sequences with V and J called. Part of the clones is missing from these tables; in studies checked, under half for an unresolved V gene and the rest for unknown reasons. The sample table records around 120,000 clones; 65% to 90% of these occur just once. The ten largest clones capture approximately 10% of the sample. Sequenced material: peripheral blood. These receptors were taken from a man older than 75 with acute or convalescent COVID-19.

This clone was seen a single time. This chain uses TRBV3-1 (or the pseudogene TRBV3-2) with TRBJ1-1; 8 bases are shared with TRBD1. Germline lookup yields CDR1 LGHDT and CDR2 YNNKEL (reference sequence). The CDR3 covers 16 residues. The V and J ends lost 4 bases and 1 base, in that order; junction bases with no gene match: 8. For the CDR3, the DNA is TGTGCCAGCAGCCCAAGTCCCGGGACAGGGAACACTGAAGCTTTCTTT. It yields the protein CASSPSPGTGNTEAFF.

This chain uses TRBV10-3 with TRBJ1-4; 8 nucleotides match TRBD1. V gave up 4 bases and J gave up 8 bases; unmatched junction bases: 6. The CDR3 extends over 14 amino acids. Germline CDR1 and CDR2: ENHRY and SYGVKD. CDR3 loop: CAISVGQGSEKLFF. The CDR3 DNA sequence: TGTGCCATCAGTGTTGGACAGGGAAGCGAAAAACTGTTTTTT.

The genes are TRBV5-6 and TRBJ1-4, with 11 bases identical to TRBD1. J was trimmed by 6 bases and V by 3 bases; bases with no gene match: 1. Germline V lookup: CDR1 SGHDT, CDR2 YYEEEE. The CDR3 has 14 residues. CDR3 DNA sequence: TGTGCCAGCAGCTCGGACAGGGGGCATGAAAAACTGTTTTTT. This sequence encodes CASSSDRGHEKLFF. Full variable domain (remainder filled in from reference TRBV5-6 and TRBJ1-4): DAGVTQSPTHLIKTRGQQVTLRCSPKSGHDTVSWYQQALGQGPQFIFQYYEEEERQRGNFPDRFSGHQFPNYSSELNVNALLLGDSALYLCASSSDRGHEKLFFGSGTQLSVL.

The V gene is TRBV18, the J gene TRBJ1-1; 12 positions agree with TRBD1. Trimming at V came to 7 bases and at J to 5 bases, leaving 8 bases not matched to a gene. CDR1 and CDR2 from the germline V gene are KGHSH and LQKENI. The CDR3 extends over 15 amino acids. The CDR3 coding sequence is TGTGCCAGCTTACCCGGGACAGGGGGCTTAACTGAAGCTTTCTTT. Amino acid sequence: CASLPGTGGLTEAFF.

The chain carries TRBV18 and TRBJ1-4, with D perhaps matching TRBD1 (5 bases). Germline V CDR1 and CDR2: KGHSH, LQKENI. The V gene lost 4 bases and the J gene lost 10 bases, with 19 bases spanning the gap. This CDR3 spans 15 amino acids. The CDR3 DNA reads TGTGCCAGCTCACTCGGTGCGGGGGACCTTACAAAACTGTTTTTT. Residues: CASSLGAGDLTKLFF.

The chain couples TRBV27 to TRBJ2-2, with 7 nucleotides matching TRBD2. CDR3 length: 14 amino acids. Germline V gives CDR1 MNHEY, CDR2 SMNVEV (reference sequence). The V gene end was trimmed by 9 bases and the J gene end by 7 bases; junction bases not matched to a gene: 11. The DNA of the CDR3 is TGTGCCAGTAAATTCCTAGCGGTCGGCGGGGAGCTGTTTTTT. It translates to CASKFLAVGGELFF.

This clone has only one observation. The rearrangement joins TRBV7-8 to TRBJ1-3; D is uncertain. The germline gives CDR1 SGHVS, CDR2 FQNEAQ. V lost 0 bases, J lost 0 bases, and 9 bases lay in between. The CDR3 has 16 residues. CDR3 residues: CASSLAQRGSGNTIYF. CDR3 coding DNA: TGTGCCAGCAGCTTAGCCCAGCGGGGCTCTGGAAACACCATATATTTT.

The rearrangement links TRBV3-1 (or the pseudogene TRBV3-2) to TRBJ1-4; D not certain. There are 16 residues in the CDR3. V was trimmed by 0 bases and J by 5 bases, leaving 13 bases between them. The germline CDR1 and CDR2 sequences are LGHDT and YNNKEL (reference sequence). The CDR3 bases are TGTGCCAGCAGCCAAGATCGAAGTGTCAGAAATGAAAAACTGTTTTTT. This encodes CASSQDRSVRNEKLFF.

The rearrangement joins TRBV3-1 (or the pseudogene TRBV3-2) to TRBJ1-1; 10 positions agree with TRBD1. The germline V gene has CDR1 LGHDT and CDR2 YNNKEL (reference sequence). The CDR3 has 14 amino acids. The J segment lost 3 bases and the V segment lost 3 bases, leaving 1 base of the junction unmatched. The CDR3 sequence is CASSQTGGYTEAFF. DNA of the CDR3: TGTGCCAGCAGCCAGACAGGGGGCTACACTGAAGCTTTCTTT.

This clone occurred a few times. The chain recombines TRBV5-6 with TRBJ1-2; TRBD1 matches at 7 bases. This CDR3 spans 14 amino acids. The V segment lost 4 bases and the J segment 8 bases; nucleotides outside the gene matches: 11. Germline V lookup: CDR1 SGHDT, CDR2 YYEEEE. The CDR3 sequence: CASSLLGQPEGYTF. For the CDR3, the DNA is TGTGCCAGCAGCCTCCTGGGACAGCCTGAAGGCTACACCTTC.

The gene calls are TRBV18 and TRBJ1-6, with no clear D. V was cut by 6 bases and J by 8 bases, with 11 bases left in between. CDR1 KGHSH and CDR2 LQKENI come from the germline V gene. The CDR3 loop spans 13 amino acids. CDR3 residues: CASSLGVDSPLHF. Written as DNA, the CDR3 is TGTGCCAGCTCTCTGGGCGTGGATTCACCCCTCCACTTT.

The V and J genes are TRBV19 and TRBJ1-4, with D perhaps TRBD1 (6 bases). Germline V CDR1 and CDR2: LNHDA, SQIVND (reference sequence). This CDR3 has 16 residues. V was cut by 3 bases and J by 10 bases, with 21 bases left in between. The CDR3 sequence is CASSISRQDALRKLFF. For the CDR3, the DNA is TGTGCCAGTAGTATCTCCAGACAGGACGCTTTAAGAAAACTGTTTTTT. Full variable domain (outside the CDR3, taken from reference TRBV19 and TRBJ1-4): DGGITQSPKYLFRKEGQNVTLSCEQNLNHDAMYWYRQDPGQGLRLIYYSQIVNDFQKGDIAEGYSVSREKKESFPLTVTSAQKNPTAFYLCASSISRQDALRKLFFGSGTQLSVL.

The V call is TRBV5-4, the J call TRBJ2-1; TRBD2 is a possible D gene (5 bases). The germline V gene has CDR1 SGHNT and CDR2 YYREEE (reference sequence). This CDR3 region has 13 residues. The V and J ends lost 1 base and 6 bases respectively, with 8 bases between them. As DNA, the CDR3 is TGTGCCAGCAGCTTGACTAGTGTCAATGAGCAGTTCTTC. It codes for CASSLTSVNEQFF.

The chain links TRBV4-3 to TRBJ2-3, with D uncertain. The ends were cut back, 1 base at V and 2 bases at J, with 4 bases in the middle. The CDR3 has 13 amino acids. From germline, CDR1 is LGHNA and CDR2 YSLEER. The chain's CDR3 is CASSQVYTDTQYF. As DNA, the CDR3 is TGCGCCAGCAGCCAAGTTTACACAGATACGCAGTATTTT.

The chain is built from TRBV6-5 and TRBJ1-2, with 8 bases identical to TRBD1. V shed 3 bases, J shed 7 bases, and the junction held 10 bases outside the gene matches. CDR3 length equals 15 residues. The germline gives CDR1 MNHEY, CDR2 SVGAGI. The CDR3 sequence is CASSYSADRVGGYTF. The CDR3 bases are TGTGCCAGCAGTTATTCCGCGGACAGGGTGGGTGGCTACACCTTC.

The chain couples TRBV21-1 to TRBJ1-2. TRBV21-1 is an annotated pseudogene. There are 17 residues in the CDR3. DNA of the CDR3: TGTGCCAGCAGCAAAGGGCGCGGGACGGGTGAAGGTTATGGCTACACCTTC. Protein product: CASSKGRGTGEGYGYTF.

This clone was found a few times. CDR3 sequence reads: CAWGTGDYGYTF. Written as DNA, the CDR3 is TGTGCCTGGGGGACCGGGGACTATGGCTACACCTTC. The rearrangement joins TRBV30 to TRBJ1-2; tentative D call: TRBD1 (5 bases). The CDR3 contains 12 residues. The ends were cut back, 5 bases at V and 3 bases at J, with 10 bases in the middle. Germline loops: CDR1 GTSNPN, CDR2 SVGIG (reference sequence).

The CDR3 DNA reads as TGTGCCAGCAGCGTAGAAAGTGGCGGGAGACGGCTGTTTTTT. This gives the protein CASSVESGGRRLFF. The chain has TRBV9 and TRBJ2-2; 7 bases line up with TRBD2. Germline V lookup: CDR1 SGDLS, CDR2 YYNGEE. This CDR3 spans 14 amino acids. V was clipped by 0 bases and J by 13 bases; unmatched bases: 9. Based on the CDR3 plus reference TRBV9 and TRBJ2-2, the full variable domain is DSGVTQTPKHLITATGQRVTLRCSPRSGDLSVYWYQQSLDQGLQFLIQYYNGEERAKGNILERFSAQQFPDLHSELNLSSLELGDSALYFCASSVESGGRRLFFGEGSRLTVL.